The 3 T cell receptor beta chains below all came from one sample that was sequenced in a study of blood T cell repertoires in COVID-19. The data were produced by immunoSEQ multiplex PCR, yet TCRdb's version contains in-frame clones alone and is incomplete. The sample gives roughly 330,000 clones, over 80% of which show up once; about 5% is in the top ten. The sample was PBMCs or T cells enriched from blood (not recorded which). The receptors were sampled from a man aged 25-45 years who had recovered from COVID-19.

The chain couples TRBV3-1 (or the pseudogene TRBV3-2) to TRBJ2-1, with D perhaps matching TRBD2 (5 bases). Looked up from germline, CDR1 is LGHDT and CDR2 is YNNKEL (reference sequence). V lost 0 bases, J lost 0 bases, and 9 bases lay in between. CDR3 length: 16 residues. CDR3 in amino acids: CASSQDPGSSYNEQFF. CDR3 coding DNA: TGTGCCAGCAGCCAAGATCCTGGGAGCTCCTACAATGAGCAGTTCTTC.

The chain uses TRBV6-5 and TRBJ1-6, with D possibly being TRBD1 (5 bases). The CDR3 extends over 13 amino acids. Trimming took off 2 bases at V and 14 bases at J, with 13 bases between the two ends. Germline CDR1 MNHEY, CDR2 SVGAGI. The CDR3 DNA reads TGTGCCAGCAGTTACGGACGGGACTCGGCCCTCCACTTT. As protein: CASSYGRDSALHF.

The rearrangement uses TRBV7-9 and TRBJ2-5; 8 bases agree with TRBD1. After removal of 2 bases from V and 1 base from J, the junction contained 3 bases not matched to a gene. Germline V gene data show CDR1 as SEHNR and CDR2 as FQNEAQ (reference sequence). This CDR3 comprises 15 residues. As DNA, the CDR3 is TGTGCCAGCAGCTTATTGACAGGGGCCCAAGAGACCCAGTACTTC. Its protein product is CASSLLTGAQETQYF.